The T cell receptor beta chain described here comes from a study of human T cells and chemical hapten exposure. Background on the study: Diphenylcyclopropenone was applied weekly to patients' scalps across the roughly 23-week study. DPC at 0.01% went onto the upper back in patch tests, read at 6 days.

This clonotype was counted many times. Antigen unknown. This sample's time point: patch test 2, 6 weeks after DPC sensitization. Specified treatment: therapeutic diphenylcyclopropenone sensitization with weekly scalp DPC. Individual cDNA molecules received unique molecular identifiers in the library. Using its own MiXCR run on the RACE reads, TCRdb lists one record per CDR3 protein. The table lists roughly 92,000 distinct CDR3 sequences, 9.5% to 12% of them singletons, with about 3% in the top ten. Germline CDR1 is SGHNT and CDR2 is YYREEE (reference sequence). The V gene lost 3 bases and the J gene lost 7 bases, with 10 bases spanning the gap. This CDR3 has 13 amino acids. Study observations and caveats: In comparison with controls, expanded TCRs gave rise to a significantly larger number of large CDR3 similarity clusters.

The receptor was derived from a woman aged 40 to 49 with alopecia areata. Some clones in this sample may be carry-over from other donors' samples. This material consisted of whole blood, taken in connection with sensitization to the hapten diphenylcyclopropenone (DPC). This chain connects TRBV5-4 to TRBJ2-2; tentative D call: TRBD2 (5 bases). In DNA form, the CDR3 reads TGTGCCAGCAGCTCTGGACGGGACGGGGAGCTGTTTTTT. Translation gives CASSSGRDGELFF.